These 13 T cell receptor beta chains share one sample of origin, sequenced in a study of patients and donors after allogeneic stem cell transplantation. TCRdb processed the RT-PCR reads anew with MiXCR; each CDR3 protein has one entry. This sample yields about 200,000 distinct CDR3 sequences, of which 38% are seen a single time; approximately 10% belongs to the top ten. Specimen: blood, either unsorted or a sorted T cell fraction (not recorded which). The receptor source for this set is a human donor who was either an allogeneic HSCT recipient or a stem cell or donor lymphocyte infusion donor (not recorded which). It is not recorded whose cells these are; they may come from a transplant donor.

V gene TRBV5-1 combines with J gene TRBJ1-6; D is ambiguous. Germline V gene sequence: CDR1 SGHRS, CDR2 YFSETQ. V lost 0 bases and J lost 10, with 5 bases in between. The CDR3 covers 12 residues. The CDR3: CASSLEGSPLHF. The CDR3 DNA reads TGCGCCAGCAGCTTGGAGGGCTCACCCCTCCACTTT.

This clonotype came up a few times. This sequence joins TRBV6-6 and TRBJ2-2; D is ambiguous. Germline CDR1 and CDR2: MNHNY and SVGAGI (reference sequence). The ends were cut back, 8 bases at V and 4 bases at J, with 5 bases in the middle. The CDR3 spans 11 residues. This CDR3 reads CASRGTGELFF. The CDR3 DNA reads TGTGCCAGCCGCGGCACCGGGGAGCTGTTTTTT.

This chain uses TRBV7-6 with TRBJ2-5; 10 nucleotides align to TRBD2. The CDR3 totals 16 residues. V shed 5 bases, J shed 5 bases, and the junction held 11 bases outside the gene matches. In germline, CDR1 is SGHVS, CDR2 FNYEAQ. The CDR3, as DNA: TGTGCCAGCAGCCCCTCCCAGCGGGGGGGCCACGAGACCCAGTACTTC. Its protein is CASSPSQRGGHETQYF.

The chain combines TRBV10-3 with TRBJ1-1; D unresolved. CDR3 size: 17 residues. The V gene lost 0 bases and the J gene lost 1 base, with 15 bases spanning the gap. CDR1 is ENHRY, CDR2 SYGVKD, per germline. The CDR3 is CAISESLTPRTNTEAFF. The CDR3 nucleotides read TGTGCCATCAGTGAGTCCTTAACCCCCCGAACGAACACTGAAGCTTTCTTT.

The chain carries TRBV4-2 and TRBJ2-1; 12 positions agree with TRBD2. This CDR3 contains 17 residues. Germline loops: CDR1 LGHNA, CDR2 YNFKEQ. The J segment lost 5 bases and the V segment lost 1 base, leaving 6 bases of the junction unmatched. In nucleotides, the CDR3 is TGTGCCAGCAGCCAAGGGCCGACTAGCGGGGGAAACAATGAGCAGTTCTTC. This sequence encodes CASSQGPTSGGNNEQFF.

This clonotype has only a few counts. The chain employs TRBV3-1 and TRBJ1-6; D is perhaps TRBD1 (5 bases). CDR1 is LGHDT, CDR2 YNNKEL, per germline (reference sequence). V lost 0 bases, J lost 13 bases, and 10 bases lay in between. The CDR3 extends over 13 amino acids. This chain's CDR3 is CASSQDPRAPLHF. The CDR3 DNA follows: TGTGCCAGCAGCCAAGACCCCAGGGCGCCCCTCCACTTT. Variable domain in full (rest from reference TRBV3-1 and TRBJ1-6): DTAVSQTPKYLVTQMGNDKSIKCEQNLGHDTMYWYKQDSKKFLKIMFSYNNKELIINETVPNRFSPKSPDKAHLNLHINSLELGDSAVYFCASSQDPRAPLHFGNGTRLTVT.

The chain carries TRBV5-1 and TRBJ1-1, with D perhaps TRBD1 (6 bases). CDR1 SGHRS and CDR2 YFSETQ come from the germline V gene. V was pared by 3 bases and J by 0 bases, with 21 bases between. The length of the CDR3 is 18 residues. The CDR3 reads CASSYSTPWTDMNTEAFF. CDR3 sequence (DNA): TGCGCCAGCAGCTACAGCACGCCCTGGACAGATATGAACACTGAAGCTTTCTTT.

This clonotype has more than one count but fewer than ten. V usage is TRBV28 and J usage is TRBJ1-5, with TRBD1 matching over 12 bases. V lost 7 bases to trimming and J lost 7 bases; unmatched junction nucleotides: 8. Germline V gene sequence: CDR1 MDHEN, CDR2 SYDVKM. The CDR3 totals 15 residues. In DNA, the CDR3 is TGTGCCAGCACCGGGGACAGGGGGCGCAGACAGCCCCAGCATTTT. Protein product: CASTGDRGRRQPQHF.

DNA of the CDR3: TGTGCCTGGAGTCCCCCGACCTACGAGCAGTACTTC. This encodes CAWSPPTYEQYF. The chain recombines TRBV30 with TRBJ2-7; no definite D call. CDR3 length equals 12 residues. Trimming removed 2 bases from V and 2 bases from J, with 7 bases in between. Germline V gene data show CDR1 as GTSNPN and CDR2 as SVGIG (reference sequence).

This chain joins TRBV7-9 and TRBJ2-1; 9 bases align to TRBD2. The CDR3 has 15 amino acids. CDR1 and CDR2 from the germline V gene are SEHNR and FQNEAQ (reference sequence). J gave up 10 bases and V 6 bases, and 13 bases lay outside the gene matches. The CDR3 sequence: CASRSGLAHHPEQFF. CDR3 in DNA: TGTGCCAGCAGATCCGGACTAGCGCACCACCCCGAGCAGTTCTTC.

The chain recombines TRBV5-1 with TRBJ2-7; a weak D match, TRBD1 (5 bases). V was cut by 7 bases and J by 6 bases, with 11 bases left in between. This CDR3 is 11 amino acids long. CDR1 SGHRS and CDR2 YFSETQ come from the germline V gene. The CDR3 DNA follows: TGCGCCAGCTCACAGGACACCGAGCAGTACTTC. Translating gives CASSQDTEQYF.

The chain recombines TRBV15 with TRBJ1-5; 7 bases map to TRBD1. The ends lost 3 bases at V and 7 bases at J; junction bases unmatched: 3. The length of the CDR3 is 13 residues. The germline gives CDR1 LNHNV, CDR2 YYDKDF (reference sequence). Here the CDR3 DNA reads TGTGCCACCAGCAGTACACAGGGGCAGCCCCAGCATTTT. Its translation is CATSSTQGQPQHF.

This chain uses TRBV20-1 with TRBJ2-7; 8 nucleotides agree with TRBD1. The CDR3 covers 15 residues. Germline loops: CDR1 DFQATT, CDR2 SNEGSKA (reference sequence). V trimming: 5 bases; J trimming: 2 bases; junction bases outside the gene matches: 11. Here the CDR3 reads CSAHPPGQVTYEQYF. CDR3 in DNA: TGCAGTGCTCACCCACCGGGACAGGTCACCTACGAGCAGTACTTC.